This T cell receptor (beta chain) originates from a study of T cell responses to AZD1222 COVID-19 vaccine. Germline V gene data show CDR1 as SGHVS and CDR2 as FQNEAQ. This CDR3 is 13 amino acids long. Trimming shortened V by 5 bases and J by 2 bases, and 9 bases separated the two germline ends. The assay was immunoSEQ multiplex PCR, and TCRdb's table has in-frame clones only and misses some. The sample consists of around 25,000 clones, 87% of them appearing once. Pooling of second doses given at about 4 or about 12 weeks was done. As for this clone: What it recognizes is unknown.

Study-level results: Reportedly, close to half of spike-specific TCRs are directed against unmutated variant regions. Among the donors, most were white British and more were female, and clonal diversity was possibly underestimated. Samples come after the peak T cell response, not at day 14.

The chain links TRBV7-8 to TRBJ1-1; D gene uncertain. Source: peripheral blood, taken 28 days after the second AZD1222 dose. The receptor's source is an adult who received the AZD1222 COVID-19 vaccine. The CDR3 DNA reads as TGTGCCAGCAGCATCGGACCTAACACTGAAGCTTTCTTT. It is translated as CASSIGPNTEAFF.